This entry features one TCR beta chain sequence. Its target is not known. Only in-frame clones appear in the TCRdb table, and some are missing; sequencing was by immunoSEQ multiplex PCR. Here the sample spans around 400,000 clones, around four fifths being singletons. V was clipped by 6 bases and J by 6 bases, with 14 bases between them. CDR1 is SGHAT, CDR2 FQNNGV, per germline. The CDR3 has 13 residues. The sample is drawn from a study of Ad26.COV2.S vaccination and SARS-CoV-2 variants. Background on the study: Ad26.COV2.S shots went into the muscle once or twice, 56 days apart. Study observations and caveats: Breadth of non-spike TCRs did not differ between vaccinees and placebo recipients. From the TCR breadth and depth analyses, total T cell responses may have been underestimated.

Stated treatment: roughly 19 received Ad26.COV2.S at low or high dose, single or two shots; roughly 5 received placebo; per-sample allocation not given. The investigators took samples on day 63 after the first vaccine or placebo injection. J is TRBJ1-1 and V is TRBV11-2; D is possibly TRBD1 (6 bases). Sequenced material: peripheral blood, taken in a trial of Ad26.COV2.S vaccine versus placebo. This receptor was identified in a person between 18 and 59 years old who received the Ad26.COV2.S COVID-19 vaccine or a placebo. CDR3: CASSPSGGPEAFF. The CDR3 DNA is TGTGCCAGCAGTCCTAGTGGGGGCCCTGAAGCTTTCTTT.